These T cell receptor beta chains were read from a single sample in a study of control samples from healthy donors and cancer patients. Only in-frame clones appear in the TCRdb table, and some are missing; sequencing was by immunoSEQ multiplex PCR. This sample has under 30,000 clones, with around 79% found just once. The sample taken for sequencing was PBMCs. The receptors were sampled from a man in his 60s with head and neck cancer. Both conserved end residues are part of each CDR3. The order of the fields is clone size, V gene, J gene, D gene, CDR3 protein, CDR3 DNA. A D gene is named only where the DNA matches it firmly. Clone size is given for some rows only: seen once, a few or many times, or a class if the clone is expanded.

clone size: NA
V gene: TRBV19
J gene: TRBJ2-6
D gene: TRBD2
CDR3 protein: CASKLTSGRDSGANVLTF
CDR3 DNA: TGTGCCAGTAAACTTACTAGCGGGAGGGACTCTGGGGCCAACGTCCTGACTTTC

clone size: NA
V gene: TRBV5-6
J gene: TRBJ2-2
D gene: NA
CDR3 protein: CASSPNWGSGELFF
CDR3 DNA: TGTGCCAGCAGCCCAAATTGGGGGAGCGGGGAGCTGTTTTTT

clone size: NA
V gene: TRBV4-2
J gene: TRBJ2-7
D gene: TRBD2
CDR3 protein: CASSQVYGGSDEQYF
CDR3 DNA: TGTGCCAGCAGCCAAGTTTACGGCGGGAGTGACGAGCAGTACTTC

clone size: once
V gene: TRBV20-1
J gene: TRBJ1-1
D gene: NA
CDR3 protein: CSASLVRDTEAFF
CDR3 DNA: TGCAGTGCTAGTTTGGTCCGGGACACTGAAGCTTTCTTT

clone size: once
V gene: TRBV19
J gene: TRBJ1-1
D gene: NA
CDR3 protein: CASRTRTAPYTEAFF
CDR3 DNA: TGTGCCAGTAGAACCCGGACCGCTCCCTACACTGAAGCTTTCTTT

clone size: NA
V gene: TRBV3-1/TRBV3-2
J gene: TRBJ2-1
D gene: TRBD2
CDR3 protein: CASSQRTSGFNEQFF
CDR3 DNA: TGTGCCAGCAGCCAAAGGACTAGCGGATTTAATGAGCAGTTCTTC

clone size: NA
V gene: TRBV29-1
J gene: TRBJ2-1
D gene: NA
CDR3 protein: CSVLGRQQFF
CDR3 DNA: TGCAGCGTCCTCGGCCGCCAGCAGTTCTTC

clone size: NA
V gene: TRBV27
J gene: TRBJ2-5
D gene: TRBD1
CDR3 protein: CASSLSGTGSSQETQYF
CDR3 DNA: TGTGCCAGCAGTTTATCCGGGACAGGGTCGAGCCAAGAGACCCAGTACTTC

clone size: NA
V gene: TRBV11-2
J gene: TRBJ2-1
D gene: TRBD1
CDR3 protein: CASSFGTGEYNEQFF
CDR3 DNA: TGTGCCAGCAGCTTTGGGACAGGGGAATACAATGAGCAGTTCTTC

clone size: NA
V gene: TRBV18
J gene: TRBJ2-3
D gene: NA
CDR3 protein: CASSPNRADTQYF
CDR3 DNA: TGTGCCAGCTCACCGAACAGGGCAGATACGCAGTATTTT

clone size: NA
V gene: TRBV29-1
J gene: TRBJ1-3
D gene: NA
CDR3 protein: CSVEEWGSGNTIYF
CDR3 DNA: TGCAGCGTTGAAGAATGGGGATCTGGAAACACCATATATTTT

clone size: few
V gene: TRBV4-3
J gene: TRBJ2-1
D gene: TRBD2
CDR3 protein: CASSQGGLAGGFGGDEQFF
CDR3 DNA: TGCGCCAGCAGCCAAGGGGGACTAGCGGGAGGCTTCGGGGGGGATGAGCAGTTCTTC

clone size: NA
V gene: TRBV28
J gene: TRBJ1-1
D gene: TRBD1
CDR3 protein: CASSLGRGHTEAFF
CDR3 DNA: TGTGCCAGCAGTTTGGGCAGGGGGCATACTGAAGCTTTCTTT